This TCR beta chain was captured in a study of blood T cell repertoires in COVID-19. Study as a whole: Collection of acute and convalescent COVID-19 samples took place in the United States, Italy and Spain. From T cells, B-cell-depleted T cells, or PBMCs came the material, which was cDNA or gDNA.

Germline V gene sequence: CDR1 LGHNT, CDR2 FRNRAP. Between the trimmed V and J ends, which lost 1 base and 4 bases, there was a span of 10 bases. The CDR3 loop spans 15 amino acids. Original processing notes: Quantification of nucleated cells was approximated via reference gene primer amplification. Repertoires were generated with immunoSEQ multiplex PCR, while TCRdb's copy carries only in-frame clones and drops some. V and J calls and clone size are as listed in that table; D and trimming were resolved from the DNA. The table shows about 300,000 clones, with about 88% occurring only once. Input material: peripheral blood. The V and J genes are TRBV12-5 and TRBJ2-2; D not resolved. The receptor was isolated from a man aged 70 or older with acute or convalescent COVID-19. The CDR3 loop is CASGLGTSGTGELFF. CDR3 DNA: TGTGCTAGTGGTTTGGGCACCTCGGGCACCGGGGAGCTGTTTTTT. The whole variable domain, filled in from reference TRBV12-5 and TRBJ2-2, reads DARVTQTPRHKVTEMGQEVTMRCQPILGHNTVFWYRQTMMQGLELLAYFRNRAPLDDSGMPKDRFSAEMPDATLATLKIQPSEPRDSAVYFCASGLGTSGTGELFFGEGSRLTVL.